These T cell receptor beta chains were read from a single sample in a study of glioma-infiltrating T cells. TCRdb passed the multiplex PCR reads through MiXCR, listing each CDR3 protein once. The repertoire holds around 350,000 distinct CDR3 sequences, with roughly two fifths as singletons. The sample taken for sequencing was glioma tissue, nonneoplastic brain tissue, or PBMCs (not recorded which). The receptors shown here come from a human donor with low-grade glioma or glioblastoma, undergoing nonglioma brain surgery, or in good health (not recorded which). Each CDR3 is given with its conserved first and last residue. Fields, in order: J gene, clone size, D gene, V gene, CDR3 protein, CDR3 DNA. D genes are given only for firm matches. A row's size may be missing; if present it is once, few, many or a size class.

TRBJ2-7 | once | TRBD2 | TRBV4-1 | CASSPGARLAVSYEQYF | TGCGCCAGCAGCCCGGGGGCGAGACTAGCGGTCTCCTACGAGCAGTACTTC
TRBJ2-3 | NA | NA | TRBV7-9 | CASSLGSDLKLSTDTQYF | TGTGCCAGCAGCTTAGGGAGTGACCTGAAACTATCCACAGATACGCAGTATTTT
TRBJ2-2 | NA | NA | TRBV4-1 | CASSQKGGTGELFF | TGCGCCAGCAGCCAAAAGGGGGGGACCGGGGAGCTGTTTTTT
TRBJ2-4 | few | NA | TRBV11-2 | CASRQLAKNIQYF | TGTGCCAGCAGGCAGCTAGCCAAAAACATTCAGTACTTC
TRBJ2-3 | NA | TRBD2 | TRBV20-1 | CSARDSASGGVPDTQYF | TGCAGTGCTAGAGATTCAGCTAGCGGAGGCGTCCCAGATACGCAGTATTTT
TRBJ1-1 | few | NA | TRBV7-3 | CASSRARGVRTEAFF | TGTGCCAGCAGCCGGGCCAGGGGTGTCCGCACTGAAGCTTTCTTT
TRBJ2-1 | NA | TRBD2 | TRBV20-1 | CSARGLAGGHGQFF | TGCAGTGCTAGGGGACTAGCGGGAGGGCATGGGCAGTTCTTC
TRBJ2-7 | NA | NA | TRBV27 | CASSPMIRYEQYF | TGTGCCAGCAGCCCGATGATCCGGTACGAGCAGTACTTC
TRBJ1-1 | NA | NA | TRBV3-1 | CASSQGGPGTEAFF | TGTGCCAGCAGCCAAGGAGGGCCGGGCACTGAAGCTTTCTTT
TRBJ2-7 | NA | TRBD1 | TRBV7-9 | CASSLIVTGKDYEQYF | TGTGCCAGCAGCCTGATCGTGACAGGGAAGGACTACGAGCAGTACTTC
TRBJ2-7 | NA | TRBD1 | TRBV20-1 | CSATGQRGPNEQYF | TGCAGTGCTACGGGACAGAGGGGCCCCAACGAGCAGTACTTC
TRBJ1-1 | NA | NA | TRBV7-2 | CASSLVPGRENTEAFF | TGTGCCAGCAGCTTAGTTCCGGGCAGAGAGAACACTGAAGCTTTCTTT
TRBJ2-7 | once | TRBD2 | TRBV6-4 | CASEGLAGGEQYF | TGTGCCAGCGAGGGACTAGCGGGAGGCGAGCAGTACTTC
TRBJ2-7 | NA | TRBD1 | TRBV6-1 | CASRNRDRGYEQYF | TGTGCCAGCAGGAACCGGGACAGGGGCTACGAGCAGTACTTC
TRBJ1-5 | NA | NA | TRBV12-3/TRBV12-4 | CASSLNRRGPQHF | TGTGCCAGCAGTCTCAACCGCAGGGGGCCCCAGCATTTT
TRBJ1-5 | many | TRBD1 | TRBV6-1 | CASRGTGGGNQPQHF | TGTGCCAGCAGGGGGACAGGGGGCGGCAATCAGCCCCAGCATTTT
TRBJ1-2 | many | TRBD1 | TRBV7-2 | CASSLSGTGGYGYTF | TGTGCCAGCAGCTTATCTGGGACAGGGGGCTATGGCTACACCTTC
TRBJ1-5 | many | NA | TRBV28 | CASSSDNNQPQHF | TGTGCCAGCAGTTCGGACAATAATCAGCCCCAGCATTTT
TRBJ2-7 | NA | NA | TRBV7-2 | CASSLTASSSYEQYF | TGTGCCAGCAGCTTGACCGCTTCAAGCTCCTACGAGCAGTACTTC
TRBJ2-3 | NA | TRBD2 | TRBV11-2 | CASSLVMTSGTVADTQYF | TGTGCCAGCAGCTTAGTAATGACTAGCGGGACCGTCGCAGATACGCAGTATTTT
TRBJ1-1 | few | TRBD1 | TRBV20-1 | CSVGGTGGTEAFF | TGCAGTGTTGGGGGGACAGGAGGAACTGAAGCTTTCTTT
TRBJ2-3 | NA | TRBD2 | TRBV28 | CASSSAWGGPTDTQYF | TGTGCCAGCAGCTCCGCTTGGGGAGGGCCTACAGATACGCAGTATTTT
TRBJ1-1 | NA | NA | TRBV24-1 | CATSDWGNTEAFF | TGTGCCACCAGTGATTGGGGGAACACTGAAGCTTTCTTT
TRBJ1-1 | few | TRBD1 | TRBV20-1 | CSAEDRGRHWDTEAFF | TGCAGTGCCGAGGACAGGGGGCGACATTGGGACACTGAAGCTTTCTTT
TRBJ1-4 | NA | TRBD1 | TRBV6-5 | CASKQGQRNEELFF | TGTGCCAGCAAACAGGGACAGAGAAATGAAGAGCTGTTTTTT
TRBJ2-7 | NA | TRBD1 | TRBV6-1 | CASSLSRTGYYEQYF | TGTGCCAGCAGCCTAAGCAGGACAGGCTACTACGAGCAGTACTTC
TRBJ1-1 | many | NA | TRBV10-3 | CAIRDQVNTEAFF | TGTGCCATCAGAGACCAGGTGAACACTGAAGCTTTCTTT
TRBJ2-1 | many | NA | TRBV20-1 | CSVTTSSYNEQFF | TGCAGTGTAACGACTTCCTCCTACAATGAGCAGTTCTTC
TRBJ1-5 | many | NA | TRBV20-1 | CSAREIGDQPQHF | TGCAGTGCTAGAGAAATTGGGGATCAGCCCCAGCATTTT
TRBJ2-1 | many | TRBD2 | TRBV20-1 | CSAVRLAGAFYNEQFF | TGCAGTGCCGTTCGACTAGCGGGAGCCTTCTACAATGAGCAGTTCTTC
TRBJ2-7 | NA | NA | TRBV6-2/TRBV6-3 | CASTPWDSYEQYF | TGTGCCAGCACCCCCTGGGACTCCTACGAGCAGTACTTC
TRBJ2-7 | NA | NA | TRBV6-5 | CASGYSRWGAPLYEQYF | TGTGCCAGTGGTTACTCCAGGTGGGGAGCGCCGTTATACGAGCAGTACTTC
TRBJ2-1 | few | TRBD2 | TRBV7-2 | CASSLRWGEGPNEQFF | TGTGCCAGCAGCCTAAGGTGGGGGGAGGGCCCGAATGAGCAGTTCTTC
TRBJ2-5 | NA | TRBD1 | TRBV5-6 | CASSADRRGRTQYF | TGTGCCAGCAGCGCCGACCGTAGGGGGCGGACCCAGTACTTC
TRBJ2-3 | few | NA | TRBV27 | CASSLAVGGTDTQYF | TGTGCCAGCAGCCTAGCTGTCGGGGGCACAGATACGCAGTATTTT
TRBJ2-5 | NA | TRBD1 | TRBV20-1 | CSDTDRGQEIQYF | TGCAGTGATACCGACAGGGGGCAAGAGATCCAGTACTTC
TRBJ2-3 | many | TRBD2 | TRBV20-1 | CSARSVAGGTDTQYF | TGCAGTGCTAGATCAGTAGCGGGAGGTACAGATACGCAGTATTTT
TRBJ2-2 | NA | NA | TRBV20-1 | CSAREQSEGELFF | TGCAGTGCTAGGGAACAGTCAGAGGGGGAGCTGTTTTTT
TRBJ2-4 | NA | NA | TRBV19 | CASSQDSYKGDIQYF | TGTGCCAGTAGTCAAGACAGCTACAAAGGAGACATTCAGTACTTC
TRBJ1-5 | NA | NA | TRBV10-3 | CAISDDLQVDQPQHF | TGTGCCATCAGTGACGACTTGCAGGTAGATCAGCCCCAGCATTTT
TRBJ2-7 | NA | NA | TRBV27 | CASSSAGKDEQYF | TGTGCCAGCAGTTCAGCAGGGAAGGACGAGCAGTACTTC
TRBJ2-7 | few | TRBD1 | TRBV11-2 | CASSLDAGGYEQYF | TGTGCCAGCAGCTTAGATGCAGGGGGCTACGAGCAGTACTTC
TRBJ1-4 | NA | NA | TRBV7-2 | CASSFPPGASDEKLFF | TGTGCCAGCAGCTTTCCGCCAGGGGCTAGTGATGAAAAACTGTTTTTT
TRBJ2-3 | NA | NA | TRBV7-2 | CASSIRTNAATDTQYF | TGTGCCAGCAGCATAAGGACCAACGCCGCCACAGATACGCAGTATTTT
TRBJ2-7 | NA | TRBD2 | TRBV12-3/TRBV12-4 | CASTSLSGRELSYEQYF | TGTGCCAGCACCTCTCTTAGCGGGAGGGAACTTTCCTACGAGCAGTACTTC
TRBJ2-1 | NA | NA | TRBV6-6 | CASSYSAGYNEQFF | TGTGCCAGCAGTTACTCAGCGGGCTACAATGAGCAGTTCTTC
TRBJ2-2 | NA | NA | TRBV4-3 | CASSQEFPGGQSGELFF | TGCGCCAGCAGCCAAGAGTTTCCTGGGGGTCAGTCCGGGGAGCTGTTTTTT
TRBJ1-1 | NA | NA | TRBV20-1 | CSAHPQTLGTEAFF | TGCAGTGCTCATCCCCAGACGTTGGGCACTGAAGCTTTCTTT
TRBJ2-5 | NA | TRBD2 | TRBV7-8 | CASSFSPGLAGGESEETQYF | TGTGCCAGCAGCTTCTCCCCGGGACTAGCGGGAGGAGAATCGGAGGAGACCCAGTACTTC
TRBJ2-5 | NA | NA | TRBV4-3 | CASSLILWSGTQETQYF | TGCGCCAGCAGCCTCATCTTGTGGAGTGGAACCCAAGAGACCCAGTACTTC
TRBJ1-4 | few | NA | TRBV7-2 | CASKRREGEKLFF | TGTGCCAGCAAGAGAAGGGAGGGTGAAAAACTGTTTTTT
TRBJ2-7 | few | NA | TRBV15 | CATSGGGDSYEQYF | TGTGCCACCAGCGGGGGTGGCGACTCCTACGAGCAGTACTTC
TRBJ2-3 | once | TRBD1 | TRBV27 | CASSLTGQGTDTQYF | TGTGCCAGCAGTTTAACGGGACAGGGGACAGATACGCAGTATTTT
TRBJ1-1 | many | NA | TRBV4-1 | CASSQAGWNEAFF | TGCGCCAGCAGCCAAGCAGGGTGGAATGAAGCTTTCTTT
TRBJ1-2 | NA | TRBD1 | TRBV19 | CASSTEALGQAGYGYTF | TGTGCCAGTAGTACAGAAGCCCTCGGACAGGCGGGCTATGGCTACACCTTC
TRBJ2-1 | many | TRBD2 | TRBV6-1 | CASSKLRTSGRGNEQFF | TGTGCCAGCAGTAAACTACGGACTAGCGGGAGAGGGAATGAGCAGTTCTTC
TRBJ2-1 | NA | NA | TRBV4-1 | CASSQEETQYNEQFF | TGCGCCAGCAGCCAAGAAGAGACACAGTACAATGAGCAGTTCTTC